Sequencing of this T cell receptor (beta chain) was carried out in a study of T cell changes during pregnancy in multiple sclerosis. V was clipped by 4 bases and J by 1 base, with 5 bases between them. From germline, CDR1 is SNHLY and CDR2 FYNNEI. The CDR3 is made up of 14 amino acids. Profiled with immunoSEQ multiplex PCR; TCRdb holds only in-frame clones, not every one. The sample has under 95,000 clones; under 95% are singletons. Sequenced here: CD4+ T cells from peripheral blood mononuclear cells, sampled before pregnancy. The receptor comes from a female donor with multiple sclerosis, enrolled in a pregnancy study. The chain is built from TRBV2 and TRBJ2-6, with D unclear. CDR3 residues: CASSVGSGANVLTF. As DNA, the CDR3 is TGTGCCAGCAGTGTCGGTTCTGGGGCCAACGTCCTGACTTTC.